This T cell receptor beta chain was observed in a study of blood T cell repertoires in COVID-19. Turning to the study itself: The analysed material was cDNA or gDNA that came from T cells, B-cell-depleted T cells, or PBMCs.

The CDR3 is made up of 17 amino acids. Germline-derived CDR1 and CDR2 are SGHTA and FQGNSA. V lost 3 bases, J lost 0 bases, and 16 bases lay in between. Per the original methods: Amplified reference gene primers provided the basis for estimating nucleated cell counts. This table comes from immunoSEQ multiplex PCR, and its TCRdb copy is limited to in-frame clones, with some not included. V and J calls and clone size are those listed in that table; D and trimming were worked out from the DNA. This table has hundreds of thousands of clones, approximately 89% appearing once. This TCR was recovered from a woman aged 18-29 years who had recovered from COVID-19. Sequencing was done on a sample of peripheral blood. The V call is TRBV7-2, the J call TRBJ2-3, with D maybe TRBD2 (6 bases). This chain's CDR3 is CASSFELARPSTDTQYF. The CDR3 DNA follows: TGTGCCAGCAGCTTTGAACTAGCCCGCCCGAGCACAGATACGCAGTATTTT.